The T cell receptor beta chain described here comes from a study of blood T cell repertoires in COVID-19. Study details: From T cells, B-cell-depleted T cells, or PBMCs came the material, which was cDNA or gDNA.

The authors' processing: By means of reference gene primer amplification, nucleated cell counts were estimated. The assay was immunoSEQ multiplex PCR, and TCRdb's table has in-frame clones only and misses some. That table supplies the V and J calls and clone size; D and trimming were determined from the DNA. The repertoire holds roughly 230,000 clones, with about four fifths as singletons. Material for sequencing was peripheral blood. The source is an elderly woman with acute or convalescent COVID-19.

CDR3 DNA: TGTGCCAGCAGCTTGTCGGTTCAGCGCGAGCAGTACTTC. Translating it yields CASSLSVQREQYF. The chain recombines TRBV5-6 with TRBJ2-7; D uncertain. The CDR3 consists of 13 residues. Germline V CDR1 and CDR2: SGHDT, YYEEEE. V was pared by 1 base and J by 6 bases, with 11 bases between.